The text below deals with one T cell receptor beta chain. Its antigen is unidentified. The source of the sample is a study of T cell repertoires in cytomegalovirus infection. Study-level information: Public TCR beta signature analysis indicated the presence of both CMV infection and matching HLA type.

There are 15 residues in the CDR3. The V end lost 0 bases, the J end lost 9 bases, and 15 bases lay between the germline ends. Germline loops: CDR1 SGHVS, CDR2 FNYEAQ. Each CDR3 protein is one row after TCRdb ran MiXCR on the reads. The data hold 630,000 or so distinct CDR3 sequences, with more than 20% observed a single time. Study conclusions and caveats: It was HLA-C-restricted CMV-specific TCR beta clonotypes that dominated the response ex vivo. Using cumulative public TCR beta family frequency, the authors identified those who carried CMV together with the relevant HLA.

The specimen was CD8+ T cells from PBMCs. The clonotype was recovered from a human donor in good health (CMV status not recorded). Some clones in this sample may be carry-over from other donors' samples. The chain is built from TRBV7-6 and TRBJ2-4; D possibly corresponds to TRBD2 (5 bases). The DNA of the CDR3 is TGTGCCAGCAGCTTAGCGGTCGAGGGAGTAGTCATTCAGTACTTC. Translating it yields CASSLAVEGVVIQYF.